Included here is one TCR beta chain sequence, with context. Its antigen is undetermined. The data derive from a study of long-term antiretroviral therapy in people with HIV. Whole-study results and caveats: For ART adherence, viral resistance and therapy changes, no data were available. Even long-term ART left TRB diversity below transplant donor controls, despite gains.

The assay used was immunoSEQ (version v3.0), run at survey level. Clones were sequenced by immunoSEQ multiplex PCR, and TCRdb holds only the in-frame ones, with some missing. Here the sample spans approximately 32,000 clones, 83% being singletons. The sequenced sample was unsorted PBMCs, obtained 0.4 years before starting antiretroviral therapy. This clonotype originated in a man aged 18 to 30 with HIV.

The CDR3 nucleotides read TGCGCCAGCAGCCCGGGTCGGTACACAGATACGCAGTATTTT. This encodes CASSPGRYTDTQYF. The chain joins TRBV5-1 to TRBJ2-3; unclear D gene. The CDR3 covers 14 residues. Trimming stripped 4 bases from V and 2 bases from J, with 11 bases between. Per germline, CDR1 SGHRS and CDR2 YFSETQ.